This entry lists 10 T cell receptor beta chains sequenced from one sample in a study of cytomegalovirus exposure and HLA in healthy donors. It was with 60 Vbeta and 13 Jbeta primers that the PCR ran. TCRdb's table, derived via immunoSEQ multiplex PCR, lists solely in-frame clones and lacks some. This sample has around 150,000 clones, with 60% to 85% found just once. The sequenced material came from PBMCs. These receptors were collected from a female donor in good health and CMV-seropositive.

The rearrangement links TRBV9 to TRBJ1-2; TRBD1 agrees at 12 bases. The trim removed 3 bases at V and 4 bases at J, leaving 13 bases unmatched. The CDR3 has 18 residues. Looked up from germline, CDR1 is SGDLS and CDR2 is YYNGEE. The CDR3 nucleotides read TGTGCCAGCAGCGGATACGGGACAGGGGGCGATATGGGCTATGGCTACACCTTC. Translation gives CASSGYGTGGDMGYGYTF.

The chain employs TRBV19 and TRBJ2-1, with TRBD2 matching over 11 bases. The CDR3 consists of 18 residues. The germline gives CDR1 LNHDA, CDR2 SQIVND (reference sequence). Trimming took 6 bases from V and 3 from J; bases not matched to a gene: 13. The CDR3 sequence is CASSRSALAGGNYNEQFF. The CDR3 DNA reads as TGTGCCAGTAGCCGATCGGCGCTAGCGGGGGGTAACTACAATGAGCAGTTCTTC.

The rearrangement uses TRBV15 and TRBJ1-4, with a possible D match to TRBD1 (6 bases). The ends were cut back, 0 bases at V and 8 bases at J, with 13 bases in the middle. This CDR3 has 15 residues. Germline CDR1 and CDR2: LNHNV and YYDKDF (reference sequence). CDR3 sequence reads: CATSREAARGEKLFF. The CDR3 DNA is TGTGCCACCAGCAGAGAAGCGGCCAGGGGCGAAAAACTGTTTTTT.

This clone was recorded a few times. The CDR3 nucleotides read TGTGCCAGCAGCCCGAGCTCTGGAAACACCATATATTTT. Translated, it gives CASSPSSGNTIYF. The genes are TRBV7-2 and TRBJ1-3; D is undetermined. Trimming removed 5 bases at V and 0 bases at J, with 5 bases between. The CDR3 covers 13 residues. CDR1 is SGHTA, CDR2 FQGNSA, per germline.

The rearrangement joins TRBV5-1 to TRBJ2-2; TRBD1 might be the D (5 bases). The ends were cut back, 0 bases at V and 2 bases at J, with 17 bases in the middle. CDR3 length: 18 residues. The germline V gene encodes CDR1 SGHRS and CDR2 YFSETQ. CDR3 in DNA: TGCGCCAGCAGCTTGGAGGGCTACAGGCCTAGTAACACCGGGGAGCTGTTTTTT. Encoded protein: CASSLEGYRPSNTGELFF.

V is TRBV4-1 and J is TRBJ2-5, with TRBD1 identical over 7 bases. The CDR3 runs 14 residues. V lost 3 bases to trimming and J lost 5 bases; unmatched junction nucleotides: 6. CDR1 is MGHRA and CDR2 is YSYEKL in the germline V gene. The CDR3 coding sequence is TGCGCCAGCAGCCACCGACAGGGATTGGAGACCCAGTACTTC. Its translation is CASSHRQGLETQYF.

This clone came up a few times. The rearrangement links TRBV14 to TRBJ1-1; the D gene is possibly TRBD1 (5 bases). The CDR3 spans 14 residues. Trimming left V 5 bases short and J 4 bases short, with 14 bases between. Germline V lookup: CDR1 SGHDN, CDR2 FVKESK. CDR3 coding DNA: TGTGCCAGCAGCGTGCAGGGAGGCACCACTGAAGCTTTCTTT. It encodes CASSVQGGTTEAFF.

This CDR3 reads CASSEERANTGELFF. Here the CDR3 DNA reads TGTGCCAGCAGTGAAGAGCGGGCGAACACCGGGGAGCTGTTTTTT. The chain carries TRBV2 and TRBJ2-2; D is perhaps TRBD2 (6 bases). Trimming removed 1 base from V and 0 bases from J, with 6 bases in between. The CDR3 runs to 15 residues. Germline values: CDR1 SNHLY, CDR2 FYNNEI.

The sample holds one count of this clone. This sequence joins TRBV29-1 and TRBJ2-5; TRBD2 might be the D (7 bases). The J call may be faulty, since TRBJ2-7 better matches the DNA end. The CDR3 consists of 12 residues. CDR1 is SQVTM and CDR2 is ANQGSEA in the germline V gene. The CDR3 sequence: CSAEGQRGEQYF. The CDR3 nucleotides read TGCAGCGCAGAAGGACAGCGGGGCGAGCAGTACTTC.

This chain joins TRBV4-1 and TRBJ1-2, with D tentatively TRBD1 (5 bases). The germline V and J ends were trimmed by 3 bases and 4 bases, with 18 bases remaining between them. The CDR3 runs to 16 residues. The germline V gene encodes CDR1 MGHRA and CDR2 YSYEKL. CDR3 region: CASSHPREGPSYGYTF. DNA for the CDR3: TGCGCCAGCAGCCACCCCCGGGAGGGGCCGAGCTATGGCTACACCTTC.